This TCR beta chain comes out of a study of metastatic and nonmetastatic thyroid tumors. In the study overall: The authors compared repertoires across blood and tumor or nodule tissue from malignant and benign thyroid patients.

Study outcomes and limitations: The reported finding was significantly higher TCR beta diversity in malignant thyroid tumors relative to benign nodules, in blood and tumor.

Not a single patient had been given any form of treatment at any point before undergoing thyroid surgery. This clone was seen repeatedly, ten times or more. What it binds is not known. As processed by the authors: A classifier for distant metastasis in papillary thyroid cancer was constructed using CDR3 differences observed across clinicopathological groups. TCRdb re-called clones from the PCR reads using MiXCR. TCRdb, rather than the study authors, made the V and J calls. This table has about 20,000 clones, approximately 10% appearing once. V was cut by 5 bases and J by 2 bases, with 14 bases left in between. This CDR3 contains 15 residues. The germline V gene encodes CDR1 MNHEY and CDR2 SVGEGT.

Sequenced input: blood. This TCR derives from a female donor with papillary thyroid cancer or a benign thyroid nodule (not recorded which). Some clones in this sample may be carry-over from other donors' samples. The chain uses TRBV6-2 or TRBV6-3 and TRBJ2-3; tentatively, D is TRBD1 (6 bases). In nucleotides, the CDR3 is TGTGCCAGCAGTCGCCGGGACATAGCCACAGATACGCAGTATTTT. Translating it yields CASSRRDIATDTQYF.